This is a list of T cell receptor beta chains from one sample in a study of T cell repertoires in cytomegalovirus infection. Their recognized antigens are unknown. Using its own MiXCR run on the reads, TCRdb lists one record per CDR3 protein. The sample consists of roughly 990,000 distinct CDR3 sequences, more than 25% of them appearing once. The material was cultured CD8+ T cells from PBMCs, obtained from culture after CMV antigen stimulation. These receptors were obtained from a human donor in good health (CMV status not recorded). Some clones in this sample may be carry-over from other donors' samples. CDR3s include the opening cysteine and the closing phenylalanine or tryptophan. Some rows have no size entry. The others give once, few or many, or a class for an expanded clone.

J gene | V gene | CDR3 length | clone size | CDR3 protein
TRBJ1-4 | TRBV19 | 14 | - | CASSMGTANEKLFF
TRBJ2-3 | TRBV6-5 | 17 | few | CASSYSWGGKRADTQYF
TRBJ2-7 | TRBV12-3/TRBV12-4 | 12 | - | CASTHGGYEQYF
TRBJ2-3 | TRBV4-2 | 16 | - | CASSPGQFSSTDTQYF
TRBJ2-1 | TRBV15 | 13 | few | CATSSAPGNEQFF
TRBJ1-2 | TRBV11-1 | 14 | few | CASSLRTGAYGYTF
TRBJ2-1 | TRBV7-2 | 15 | - | CASSLARGGLNEQFF
TRBJ2-3 | TRBV20-1 | 13 | few | CSALRDITDTQYF
TRBJ2-1 | TRBV6-1 | 12 | - | CASSPGQDEQFF
TRBJ2-5 | TRBV15 | 15 | - | CATSGTGRLQETQYF
TRBJ1-5 | TRBV4-1 | 14 | few | CASSPGTNNQPQHF
TRBJ2-1 | TRBV4-2 | 14 | - | CASSQEGPADEQFF
TRBJ1-1 | TRBV19 | 13 | - | CASSWGTGTEAFF
TRBJ2-1 | TRBV24-1 | 12 | few | CATSLGGNEQFF
TRBJ1-4 | TRBV7-9 | 16 | - | CASSLRQTGGREKLFF
TRBJ1-4 | TRBV20-1 | 16 | - | CSARKGGGDRREKLFF
TRBJ1-5 | TRBV6-5 | 13 | few | CASRPRSNQPQHF